This T cell receptor (beta chain) was found in a study of early T cells in non-severe SARS-CoV-2 infection. Study-wide context: The sequenced material was bulk RNA from unsorted whole blood, and its chains were unpaired. Overall study findings and caveats: Comparison of clonotypes with VDJdb favored anti-spike CD8 responses while missing private and CD4 specificities.

Each single cDNA molecule received a unique molecular identifier. MiXCR, applied by TCRdb to the 5' RACE reads, yields one record per CDR3 protein. The repertoire holds tens of thousands of distinct CDR3 sequences, with more than 9.5% as singletons. In this sample, this clonotype turned up many times. Its target is not known. Trimming shortened V by 5 bases and J by 4 bases, and 11 bases separated the two germline ends. CDR3 length: 14 residues. Germline values: CDR1 MNHNY, CDR2 SVGAGI (reference sequence). The source material was whole blood, sampled at baseline. This chain uses TRBV6-6 with TRBJ1-4, with D maybe TRBD1 (6 bases). This clonotype was obtained from an adult who was a healthcare worker with PCR-confirmed SARS-CoV-2 infection or an uninfected control (not recorded which). The CDR3 region is CASSMDSFNEKLFF. Here the CDR3 DNA reads TGTGCCAGCAGTATGGACAGTTTTAATGAAAAACTGTTTTTT.